The 32 T cell receptor beta chains below were found in one sample sequenced in a study of CD8 T cells in Susac syndrome. With random hexamers, about 0.5 to 1 ug RNA was reverse transcribed. TCRdb passed the immunoSEQ multiplex PCR reads through MiXCR, listing each CDR3 protein once. This table has around 200,000 distinct CDR3 sequences, just under 95% appearing once. Sequencing was carried out using CD4+ T cells from PBMCs. These receptors were collected from a human donor with Susac syndrome.

The chain has TRBV5-1 and TRBJ1-1; tentatively, D is TRBD1 (5 bases). Germline CDR1 reads SGHRS; CDR2 reads YFSETQ. Trimming removed 6 bases at V and 0 bases at J, with 18 bases between. This CDR3 is built from 16 residues. Here the CDR3 DNA reads TGCGCCAGCATGGGGGTAGGAACCTCGATGAACACTGAAGCTTTCTTT. Translation gives CASMGVGTSMNTEAFF.

The chain combines TRBV11-2 with TRBJ1-4; no reliable D call. The germline V and J ends were trimmed by 3 bases and 6 bases, with 11 bases remaining between them. CDR1 SGHAT and CDR2 FQNNGV come from the germline V gene. This CDR3 comprises 14 residues. The CDR3 loop is CASSFGGIDEKLFF. In nucleotides, the CDR3 is TGTGCCAGCAGCTTTGGAGGGATAGATGAAAAACTGTTTTTT.

The rearrangement links TRBV11-3 to TRBJ2-1; 7 bases are a match to TRBD1. V shed 5 bases and J 4 bases; nucleotides not matched to a gene: 11. Germline CDR1 is SGHNT and CDR2 is YENEEA. The CDR3 is 16 amino acids. The CDR3 loop is CASSPGRDSRYNEQFF. CDR3 in DNA: TGTGCCAGCAGCCCCGGTAGGGACAGCAGATACAATGAGCAGTTCTTC. Complete variable domain (other parts from reference TRBV11-3 and TRBJ2-1): EAGVVQSPRYKIIEKKQPVAFWCNPISGHNTLYWYLQNLGQGPELLIRYENEEAVDDSQLPKDRFSAERLKGVDSTLKIQPAELGDSAVYLCASSPGRDSRYNEQFFGPGTRLTVL.

V is TRBV11-2 and J is TRBJ2-7; 12 bases line up with TRBD2. This CDR3 has 13 amino acids. J lost 10 bases, V lost 1 base, and 2 bases had no gene match. Per the germline V gene, CDR1 is SGHAT and CDR2 is FQNNGV. CDR3 sequence reads: CASSLALAGGQYF. In DNA form, the CDR3 reads TGTGCCAGCAGCTTAGCACTAGCGGGAGGTCAGTACTTC.

The rearrangement links TRBV29-1 to TRBJ2-5; TRBD2 is a possible D gene (7 bases). V was shortened by 4 bases and J by 5 bases, with 17 bases between the two germline ends. The CDR3 spans 14 residues. Germline CDR1 SQVTM, CDR2 ANQGSEA. In nucleotides, the CDR3 is TGCAGCGTTGGTAGGGGGGGCGCCTCGGAGACCCAGTACTTC. It translates to CSVGRGGASETQYF.

This sequence joins TRBV15 and TRBJ2-3; D unresolved. V gave up 5 bases and J gave up 0 bases, with 15 bases separating them. Per the germline V gene, CDR1 is LNHNV and CDR2 is YYDKDF (reference sequence). The CDR3 runs 16 residues. CDR3 sequence: CATSPDRETSTDTQYF. CDR3 DNA sequence: TGTGCCACCAGCCCAGACCGAGAGACTAGCACAGATACGCAGTATTTT. Complete variable domain (other parts from reference TRBV15 and TRBJ2-3): DAMVIQNPRYQVTQFGKPVTLSCSQTLNHNVMYWYQQKSSQAPKLLFHYYDKDFNNEADTPDNFQSRRPNTSFCFLDIRSPGLGDTAMYLCATSPDRETSTDTQYFGPGTRLTVL.

The chain recombines TRBV29-1 with TRBJ2-5; D unclear. Per germline, CDR1 SQVTM and CDR2 ANQGSEA. The V gene lost 4 bases and the J gene lost 1 base, with 7 bases spanning the gap. The CDR3 length is 12 residues. The CDR3 spells CSVAGFQETQYF. The DNA of the CDR3 is TGCAGCGTTGCCGGATTCCAAGAGACCCAGTACTTC. Combining the CDR3 with reference TRBV29-1 and TRBJ2-5 gives the whole variable domain SAVISQKPSRDICQRGTSLTIQCQVDSQVTMMFWYRQQPGQSLTLIATANQGSEATYESGFVIDKFPISRPNLTFSTLTVSNMSPEDSSIYLCSVAGFQETQYFGPGTRLLVL.

V is TRBV5-1 and J is TRBJ1-2; tentatively, D is TRBD1 (6 bases). There are 14 residues in the CDR3. CDR1 and CDR2 from the germline V gene are SGHRS and YFSETQ. With 4 bases removed from V and 4 bases from J, the gap between germline ends came to 14 bases. The CDR3 spells CASSLDLGGYGYTF. The CDR3 coding sequence is TGCGCCAGCAGCCTGGATTTAGGGGGCTATGGCTACACCTTC.

This chain links TRBV12-3 or TRBV12-4 with TRBJ2-1; perhaps D is TRBD1 or TRBD2 (6 bases each). CDR3 length: 16 residues. With 2 bases removed from V and 8 bases from J, the gap between germline ends came to 19 bases. CDR3 nucleotide sequence: TGTGCCAGCAGTTTATTTTATTACAGGGACTTGGATGAGCAGTTCTTC. Translation gives CASSLFYYRDLDEQFF.

This rearrangement joins TRBV6-5 to TRBJ2-1; TRBD2 matches 10 bases. With V trimmed by 0 bases and J by 8 bases, 13 bases remained unmatched. The CDR3 consists of 18 residues. Germline CDR1 and CDR2: MNHEY and SVGAGI. CDR3: CASSYSRRGAGGPHEQFF. The CDR3 nucleotides are TGTGCCAGCAGTTACTCGAGGAGGGGAGCGGGGGGGCCCCATGAGCAGTTCTTC.

The V call is TRBV12-3 or TRBV12-4, the J call TRBJ1-6; the D gene is possibly TRBD1 (5 bases). With 0 bases removed from V and 0 bases from J, the gap between germline ends came to 9 bases. CDR3 length equals 17 residues. Here the CDR3 reads CASSLAQGSSYNSPLHF. In DNA, the CDR3 is TGTGCCAGCAGTTTAGCGCAGGGTAGCTCCTATAATTCACCCCTCCACTTT.

This clonotype occurred once. V gene TRBV12-3 or TRBV12-4 combines with J gene TRBJ2-4; D is possibly TRBD2 (6 bases). The CDR3 spans 16 residues. The ends were cut back, 4 bases at V and 0 bases at J, with 13 bases in the middle. The CDR3 sequence: CASSYSGMEAKNIQYF. CDR3 DNA: TGTGCCAGCAGTTATAGCGGTATGGAAGCCAAAAACATTCAGTACTTC.

The chain is built from TRBV15 and TRBJ2-1; D perhaps matches TRBD2 (7 bases). The CDR3 contains 16 residues. CDR1 and CDR2 (germline): LNHNV, YYDKDF (reference sequence). V was cut by 3 bases and J by 9 bases, with 21 bases left in between. The CDR3 nucleotides read TGTGCCACCAGCAGTCCGGGGGGCATCTCCCGAAGTGAGCAGTTCTTC. This codes for CATSSPGGISRSEQFF.

The genes are TRBV5-4 and TRBJ1-5, with D unclear. Trimming pared 4 bases from V and 4 bases from J, leaving 9 bases between. CDR1 SGHNT and CDR2 YYREEE come from the germline V gene (reference sequence). This CDR3 spans 13 amino acids. CDR3 coding DNA: TGTGCCAGCAGCCTAGGGTGGAATCAGCCCCAGCATTTT. This codes for CASSLGWNQPQHF.

The chain is built from TRBV11-2 and TRBJ2-1; TRBD1 matches 10 bases. There are 17 residues in the CDR3. With 5 bases clipped from V and 7 bases from J, the junction kept 14 bases outside the gene matches. CDR1 is SGHAT, CDR2 FQNNGV, per germline. This chain's CDR3 is CASSPLPFDRGRNEQFF. The CDR3 bases are TGTGCCAGCAGCCCCCTCCCGTTTGACAGGGGGCGGAATGAGCAGTTCTTC.

The chain carries TRBV29-1 and TRBJ1-1; D is unresolved. Germline V gene sequence: CDR1 SQVTM, CDR2 ANQGSEA. Trimming removed 6 bases at V and 4 bases at J, with 9 bases between. There are 11 residues in the CDR3. In DNA form, the CDR3 reads TGCAGCGTCCGAAGGCGCACTGAAGCTTTCTTT. This encodes CSVRRRTEAFF.

The rearrangement uses TRBV25-1 and TRBJ2-2, with 8 bases fitting TRBD1. CDR1 is MGHDK and CDR2 is SYGVNS in the germline V gene. Trimming took 1 base from V and 4 from J; bases not matched to a gene: 5. The CDR3 consists of 16 residues. CDR3 nucleotides: TGTGCCAGCAGTGAATTCGGGACAGGTTTCACCGGGGAGCTGTTTTTT. Amino acids: CASSEFGTGFTGELFF.

This chain uses TRBV29-1 with TRBJ1-1; D remains ambiguous. Germline-derived CDR1 and CDR2 are SQVTM and ANQGSEA. Trimming left V 7 bases short and J 8 bases short, with 17 bases between. The CDR3 has 12 amino acids. CDR3 nucleotide sequence: TGCAGCGCTAACCCGGGCGGGAACGAAGCTTTCTTT. Residues: CSANPGGNEAFF.

The chain uses TRBV18 and TRBJ2-6; 7 bases align to TRBD1. The CDR3 spans 16 residues. CDR1 and CDR2 from the germline V gene are KGHSH and LQKENI. V shed 0 bases, J shed 3 bases, and the junction held 2 bases outside the gene matches. The CDR3 region is CASSPPRQGGANVLTF. CDR3 nucleotides: TGTGCCAGCTCACCACCGCGACAGGGTGGGGCCAACGTCCTGACTTTC.

The V call is TRBV20-1, the J call TRBJ1-1, with D perhaps TRBD1 (6 bases). Trimming pared 5 bases from V and 2 bases from J, leaving 9 bases between. There are 12 residues in the CDR3. Germline CDR1 and CDR2: DFQATT and SNEGSKA (reference sequence). The chain's CDR3 is CSAQQGNTEAFF. The DNA of the CDR3 is TGCAGTGCTCAACAGGGAAACACTGAAGCTTTCTTT.

The chain links TRBV11-2 to TRBJ2-7; 12 nucleotides agree with TRBD2. Germline V gene sequence: CDR1 SGHAT, CDR2 FQNNGV. There are 15 residues in the CDR3. The trim removed 4 bases at V and 4 bases at J, leaving 5 bases unmatched. As DNA, the CDR3 is TGTGCCAGCAGCTCCCGGACTAGCGGGACGTACGAGCAGTACTTC. Its protein is CASSSRTSGTYEQYF.

This chain links TRBV20-1 with TRBJ2-3; 7 nucleotides match TRBD2. Germline assignment: CDR1 DFQATT and CDR2 SNEGSKA (reference sequence). The CDR3 length is 15 residues. V was pared by 4 bases and J by 1 base, with 8 bases of the junction left unmatched. The CDR3 DNA follows: TGCAGTGCTATCTTGACCCGGGGGGGCACAGATACGCAGTATTTT. This encodes CSAILTRGGTDTQYF.

The J gene is TRBJ1-1, the V gene TRBV6-1; D unresolved. Germline V lookup: CDR1 MNHNS, CDR2 SASEGT. V gave up 5 bases and J gave up 7 bases, with 14 bases separating them. This CDR3 spans 13 amino acids. The chain's CDR3 is CASSSPEALEAFF. CDR3 in DNA: TGTGCCAGCAGTTCCCCGGAGGCACTTGAAGCTTTCTTT.

This chain joins TRBV20-1 and TRBJ2-7, with 11 bases that match TRBD2. Unmatched junction bases numbered 8, after V lost 7 bases and J lost 0 bases. The germline gives CDR1 DFQATT, CDR2 SNEGSKA (reference sequence). This CDR3 is built from 15 residues. CDR3 amino acids: CSGGLAGRSSYEQYF. In DNA, the CDR3 is TGCAGTGGAGGACTAGCGGGCAGGAGCTCCTACGAGCAGTACTTC.

The CDR3 DNA follows: TGCGCCAGCTCTCTAGCGGGGGGGACCCCCTACGAGCAGTACTTC. This gives the protein CASSLAGGTPYEQYF. This chain links TRBV4-1 with TRBJ2-7; 12 nucleotides match TRBD2. V dropped 8 bases and J dropped 2; count of bases not matched to a gene: 7. This CDR3 is 15 amino acids long. Germline CDR1 MGHRA, CDR2 YSYEKL.

The chain employs TRBV7-9 and TRBJ2-3, with a weak D call TRBD2 (5 bases). Germline loops: CDR1 SEHNR, CDR2 FQNEAQ (reference sequence). The length of the CDR3 is 14 residues. Trimming took off 3 bases at V and 4 bases at J, with 11 bases between the two ends. CDR3 nucleotide sequence: TGTGCCAGCAGCTTTGAGAGGGCTCCAGATACGCAGTATTTT. Its translation is CASSFERAPDTQYF.

The chain recombines TRBV25-1 with TRBJ2-3; 10 bases are shared with TRBD2. Germline CDR1 and CDR2: MGHDK and SYGVNS. V lost 7 bases and J lost 6; bases outside the gene matches: 7. The CDR3 has 14 residues. The DNA for the CDR3 is TGTGCCAGCATTCCGGGACTAGCGACGGATACGCAGTATTTT. This translates into CASIPGLATDTQYF.

This chain joins TRBV7-8 and TRBJ1-2, with D perhaps matching TRBD1 (6 bases). Germline values: CDR1 SGHVS, CDR2 FQNEAQ. The CDR3 is 17 amino acids. Trimming removed 4 bases at V and 1 base at J, with 19 bases between. CDR3 nucleotides: TGTGCCAGCAGCTCCAACCCCCGACAGGAATATAACTATGGCTACACCTTC. This gives the protein CASSSNPRQEYNYGYTF. Looking up the rest from reference TRBV7-8 and TRBJ1-2 gives the full variable domain: GAGVSQSPRYKVAKRGQDVALRCDPISGHVSLFWYQQALGQGPEFLTYFQNEAQLDKSGLPSDRFFAERPEGSVSTLKIQRTQQEDSAVYLCASSSNPRQEYNYGYTFGSGTRLTVV.

The V and J genes are TRBV18 and TRBJ1-1; possible D gene TRBD1, 5 bases. The germline V and J ends were trimmed by 0 bases and 5 bases, with 13 bases remaining between them. Per germline, CDR1 KGHSH and CDR2 LQKENI. The CDR3 is made up of 15 amino acids. CDR3 sequence reads: CASSPPDKKWTEAFF. In DNA form, the CDR3 reads TGTGCCAGCTCACCACCGGACAAGAAGTGGACTGAAGCTTTCTTT. Full variable domain (remainder filled in from reference TRBV18 and TRBJ1-1): NAGVMQNPRHLVRRRGQEARLRCSPMKGHSHVYWYRQLPEEGLKFMVYLQKENIIDESGMPKERFSAEFPKEGPSILRIQQVVRGDSAAYFCASSPPDKKWTEAFFGQGTRLTVV.

The chain links TRBV13 to TRBJ2-1; no firm D call. Germline CDR1 PRHDT, CDR2 FYEKMQ (reference sequence). This CDR3 is 15 amino acids long. Trimming removed 3 bases at V and 0 bases at J, with 9 bases between. CDR3 DNA: TGTGCCAGCAGCTTCCGGGCCGTCTCCTACAATGAGCAGTTCTTC. Protein sequence: CASSFRAVSYNEQFF.

The V and J genes are TRBV24-1 and TRBJ1-2; TRBD1 is a possible D gene (5 bases). CDR3 size: 16 residues. From germline, CDR1 is KGHDR and CDR2 SFDVKD. Trimming took off 4 bases at V and 6 bases at J, with 20 bases between the two ends. CDR3 sequence reads: CATSDPGAPGRDGYTF. CDR3 DNA: TGTGCCACCAGTGACCCCGGAGCGCCAGGGAGGGATGGCTACACCTTC.

The rearrangement uses TRBV7-8 and TRBJ2-5; D ambiguous. The CDR3 contains 15 residues. The germline V gene encodes CDR1 SGHVS and CDR2 FQNEAQ. V was clipped by 5 bases and J by 2 bases, with 15 bases between them. The CDR3 DNA reads TGTGCCAGCAGCCCCGGGCAGGCGGTTCAAGAGACCCAGTACTTC. The encoded protein is CASSPGQAVQETQYF.